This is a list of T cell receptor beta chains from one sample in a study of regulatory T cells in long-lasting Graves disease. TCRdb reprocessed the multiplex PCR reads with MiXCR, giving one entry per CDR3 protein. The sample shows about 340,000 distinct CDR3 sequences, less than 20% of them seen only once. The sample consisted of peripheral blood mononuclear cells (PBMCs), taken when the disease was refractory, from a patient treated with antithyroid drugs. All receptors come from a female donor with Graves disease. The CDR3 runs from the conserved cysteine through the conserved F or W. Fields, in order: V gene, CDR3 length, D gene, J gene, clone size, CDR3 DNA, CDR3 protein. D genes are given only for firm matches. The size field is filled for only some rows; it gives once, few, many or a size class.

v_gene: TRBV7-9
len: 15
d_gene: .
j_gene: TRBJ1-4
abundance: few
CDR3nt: TGTGCCAGCAGCCTTACAGGGCACACTAATGAAGAACTGTTTTTT
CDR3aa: CASSLTGHTNEELFF

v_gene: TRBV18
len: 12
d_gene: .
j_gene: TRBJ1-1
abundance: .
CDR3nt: TGTGCCAGCGCCCAAAGGAACACTGAAGCTTTCTTT
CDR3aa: CASAQRNTEAFF

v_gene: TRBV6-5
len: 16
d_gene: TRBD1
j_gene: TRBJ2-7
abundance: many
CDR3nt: TGTGCCAGCAGTTATCCGGGACAGGGGAACTCCTACGAGCAGTACTTC
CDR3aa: CASSYPGQGNSYEQYF

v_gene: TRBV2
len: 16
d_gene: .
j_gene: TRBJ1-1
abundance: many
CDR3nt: TGTGCCAGCAGTAACGGGGTAGGGTTTATGAACACTGAAGCTTTCTTT
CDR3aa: CASSNGVGFMNTEAFF

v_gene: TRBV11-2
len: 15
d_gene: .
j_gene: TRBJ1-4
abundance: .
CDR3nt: TGTGCCAGCAGCTTAGCCCCGGGCCCTAATGAAAAACTGTTTTTT
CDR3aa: CASSLAPGPNEKLFF

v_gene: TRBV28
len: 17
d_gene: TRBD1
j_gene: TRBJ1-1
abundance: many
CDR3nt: TGTGCCAGCAGTATAGGGGGGGGGACAGGGGGTTTTTCCGAAGCTTTCTTT
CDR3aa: CASSIGGGTGGFSEAFF

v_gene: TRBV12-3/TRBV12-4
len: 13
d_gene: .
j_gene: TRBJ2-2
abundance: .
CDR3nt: TGTGCCAGCAACCTTTTAGCTACCGGGGAGCTGTTTTTT
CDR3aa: CASNLLATGELFF

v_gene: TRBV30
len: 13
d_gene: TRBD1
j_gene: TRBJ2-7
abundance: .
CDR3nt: TGTGCCTGTAACAGGGGTATACCTGGCGAGCAGTACTTC
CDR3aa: CACNRGIPGEQYF

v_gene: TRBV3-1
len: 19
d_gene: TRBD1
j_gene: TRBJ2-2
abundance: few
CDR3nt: TGTGCCAGCAGCCAAGAGGTAGAGAGGACAGGGGGCTACACCGGGGAGCTGTTTTTT
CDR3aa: CASSQEVERTGGYTGELFF

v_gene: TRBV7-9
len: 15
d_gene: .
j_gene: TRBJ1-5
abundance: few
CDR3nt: TGTGCCAGCAACTTAGGGCCATTTCTACCTCAGCCCCAGCATTTT
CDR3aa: CASNLGPFLPQPQHF

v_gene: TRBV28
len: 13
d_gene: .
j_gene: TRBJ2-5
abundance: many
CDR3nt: TGTGCCAGCAGTTTACGCACCCCCGGGACCCAGTACTTC
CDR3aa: CASSLRTPGTQYF

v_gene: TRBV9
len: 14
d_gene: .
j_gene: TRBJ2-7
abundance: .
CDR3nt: TGTGCCAGCAGCATCGGGGGAACCTCCTACGAGCAGTACTTC
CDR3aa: CASSIGGTSYEQYF

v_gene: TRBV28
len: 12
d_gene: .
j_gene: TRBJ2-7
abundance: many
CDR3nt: TGTGCCAGCAGCTTAAGAGGGAACGAGCAGTACTTC
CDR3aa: CASSLRGNEQYF

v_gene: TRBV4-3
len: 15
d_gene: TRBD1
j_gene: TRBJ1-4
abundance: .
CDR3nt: TGCGCCAGCAGCCCAACAGGGGAAGGTAATGAAAAACTGTTTTTT
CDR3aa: CASSPTGEGNEKLFF

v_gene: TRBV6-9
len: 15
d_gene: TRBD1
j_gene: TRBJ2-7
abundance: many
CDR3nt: TGTGCCAGCAGTTACAAAAGGACAGGTTCCTACGAGCAGTACTTC
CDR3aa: CASSYKRTGSYEQYF

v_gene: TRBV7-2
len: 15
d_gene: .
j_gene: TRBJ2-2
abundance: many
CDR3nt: TGTGCCAGCAGCCCGCGTACGGCAAGCACCGGGGAGCTGTTTTTT
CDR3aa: CASSPRTASTGELFF

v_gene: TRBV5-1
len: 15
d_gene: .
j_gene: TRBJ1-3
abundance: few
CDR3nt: TGCGCCAGCAGCCCAAGGGACGAAATTGGAAACACCATATATTTT
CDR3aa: CASSPRDEIGNTIYF

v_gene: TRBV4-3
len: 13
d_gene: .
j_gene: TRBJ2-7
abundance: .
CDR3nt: TGCGCCAGCAGCCAAGATAAGGGGTTCGAGCAGTACTTC
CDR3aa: CASSQDKGFEQYF

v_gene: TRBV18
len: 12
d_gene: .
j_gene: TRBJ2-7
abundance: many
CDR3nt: TGTGCCAGCTCACCAGGGGTCCACGAGCAGTACTTC
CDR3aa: CASSPGVHEQYF

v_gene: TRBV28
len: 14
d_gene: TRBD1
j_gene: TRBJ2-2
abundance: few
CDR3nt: TGTGCCAGCAGCCTACAGGGGGCGGACGGGGAGCTGTTTTTT
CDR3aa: CASSLQGADGELFF

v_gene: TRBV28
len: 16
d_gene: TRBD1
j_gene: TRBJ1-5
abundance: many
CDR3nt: TGTGCCAGCAGTCTCGCAGGGGGACAGGGGGGTCAGCCCCAGCATTTT
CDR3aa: CASSLAGGQGGQPQHF

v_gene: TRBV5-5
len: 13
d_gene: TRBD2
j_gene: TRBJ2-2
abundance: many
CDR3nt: TGTGCCAGCAGCTCGCAGGGAGGGGGGGAGCTGTTTTTT
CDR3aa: CASSSQGGGELFF

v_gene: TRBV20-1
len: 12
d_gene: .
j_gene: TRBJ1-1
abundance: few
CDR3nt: TGCAGTGCTAGGCAGGGGATCACTGAAGCTTTCTTT
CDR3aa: CSARQGITEAFF

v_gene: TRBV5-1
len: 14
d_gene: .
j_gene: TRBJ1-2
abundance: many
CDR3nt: TGCGCCAGCAGCCTATCTACAGGGTCGATTGGCTACACCTTC
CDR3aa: CASSLSTGSIGYTF

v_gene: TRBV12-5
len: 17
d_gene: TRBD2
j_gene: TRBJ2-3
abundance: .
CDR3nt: TGTGCTAGTGGTTTGATGACTAGCGGGGGGAATACAGATACGCAGTATTTT
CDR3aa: CASGLMTSGGNTDTQYF

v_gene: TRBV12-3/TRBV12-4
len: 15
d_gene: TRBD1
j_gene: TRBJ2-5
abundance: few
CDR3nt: TGTGCCAGCAGCGGGACAGGCATCCTCCGAGAGACCCAGTACTTC
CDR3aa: CASSGTGILRETQYF

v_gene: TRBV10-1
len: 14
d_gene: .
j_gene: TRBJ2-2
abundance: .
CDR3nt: TGCGCCAGCAGTGAGTCACTAAACACCGGGGAGCTGTTTTTT
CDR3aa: CASSESLNTGELFF

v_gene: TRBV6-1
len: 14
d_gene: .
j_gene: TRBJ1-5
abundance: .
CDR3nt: TGTGCCAGCACCGTAGACAACGATAATCAGCCCCAGCATTTT
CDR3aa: CASTVDNDNQPQHF

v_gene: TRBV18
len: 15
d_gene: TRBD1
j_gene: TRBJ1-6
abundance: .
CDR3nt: TGTGCCAGCTCACCCGGACAGGGGGCTGATTCACCCCTCCACTTT
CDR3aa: CASSPGQGADSPLHF

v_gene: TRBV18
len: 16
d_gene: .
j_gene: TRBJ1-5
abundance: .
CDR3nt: TGTGTCAGCTCACCTACTGGTGGGGGCAGGAATCAGCCCCAGCATTTT
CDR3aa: CVSSPTGGGRNQPQHF

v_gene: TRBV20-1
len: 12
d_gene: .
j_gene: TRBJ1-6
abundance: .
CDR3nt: TGCAGTGCTAGAAACGGGAATTCACCCCTCCACTTT
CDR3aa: CSARNGNSPLHF

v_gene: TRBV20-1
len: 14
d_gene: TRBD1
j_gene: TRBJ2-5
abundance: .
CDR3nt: TGCAGTGCTAGGAAAGTAGGGGGCTGGGAGACCCAGTACTTC
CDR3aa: CSARKVGGWETQYF